A selection of T cell receptor beta chains follows, all from one sample in a study of OX40 agonist ivuxolimab in advanced cancers. Repertoires were generated with immunoSEQ multiplex PCR, while TCRdb's copy carries only in-frame clones and drops some. This sample has around 37,000 clones, with 88% found just once. This sample comprised CD4+ or CD8+ T cells sorted from blood, obtained in a trial of the OX40 agonist ivuxolimab. All receptors come from an adult with an advanced solid tumor such as melanoma, head and neck, liver or kidney cancer. CDR3s include the opening cysteine and the closing phenylalanine or tryptophan. The D gene is left open where the match is weak. Clone size is stated in some rows and not others, as once, few, many or a class when expanded.

>TRBJ2-1|TRBV19|NA|NA
CASSIALPNEQFF
TGTGCCAGTAGTATCGCCCTCCCCAATGAGCAGTTCTTC
>TRBJ2-1|TRBV27|NA|TRBD2
CASSSGLAGLNEQFF
TGTGCCAGCAGTTCCGGACTAGCGGGACTGAATGAGCAGTTCTTC
>TRBJ2-1|TRBV4-1|NA|NA
CASSQEAESSYNEQFF
TGCGCCAGCAGCCAGGAAGCGGAAAGCTCCTACAATGAGCAGTTCTTC
>TRBJ2-7|TRBV29-1|few|TRBD1
CSVGTGAVEQYF
TGCAGCGTGGGGACAGGGGCGGTCGAGCAGTACTTC
>TRBJ2-7|TRBV5-4|NA|NA
CASSLNAGEQYF
TGTGCCAGCAGCTTGAATGCGGGCGAGCAGTACTTC
>TRBJ2-3|TRBV7-8|NA|NA
CASSLGSSDTQYF
TGTGCCAGCAGCTTGGGGAGTTCAGATACGCAGTATTTT
>TRBJ2-1|TRBV9|NA|TRBD2
CASSVPSGPYNEQFF
TGTGCCAGCAGCGTCCCTAGCGGGCCTTACAATGAGCAGTTCTTC
>TRBJ1-2|TRBV19|NA|NA
CASSIASGSNYGYTF
TGTGCCAGTAGTATCGCCTCGGGTTCTAACTATGGCTACACCTTC
>TRBJ1-2|TRBV9|NA|NA
CASSVAQGGGYTF
TGTGCCAGCAGCGTAGCCCAGGGAGGCGGCTACACCTTC
>TRBJ2-1|TRBV5-6|NA|TRBD2
CASSLGTSEQFF
TGTGCCAGCAGCCTAGGGACTAGTGAGCAGTTCTTC
>TRBJ2-1|TRBV11-2|NA|NA
CASSLGGRGRDNEQFF
TGTGCCAGCAGCTTGGGGGGCAGGGGCAGGGACAATGAGCAGTTCTTC
>TRBJ2-2|TRBV19|NA|TRBD1
CASQGAWAGELFF
TGTGCCAGTCAGGGGGCTTGGGCCGGGGAGCTGTTTTTT
>TRBJ2-1|TRBV19|NA|NA
CASRFRGHYNEQFF
TGTGCCAGTAGGTTTCGGGGACACTACAATGAGCAGTTCTTC
>TRBJ2-7|TRBV5-1|NA|NA
CASTLANSDPYEQYF
TGCGCCAGCACCCTGGCTAACAGCGATCCCTACGAGCAGTACTTC
>TRBJ1-1|TRBV9|NA|TRBD1
CASSPSGGGTEAFF
TGTGCCAGCAGCCCTTCAGGGGGGGGCACTGAAGCTTTCTTT
>TRBJ2-1|TRBV6-4|once|NA
CASSDEGGEQFF
TGTGCCAGCAGTGACGAGGGGGGTGAGCAGTTCTTC
>TRBJ2-3|TRBV6-6|NA|NA
CASKVQGLYTDTQYF
TGTGCCAGCAAAGTCCAGGGGCTGTACACAGATACGCAGTATTTT
>TRBJ1-5|TRBV9|NA|NA
CASSVGANSNQPQHF
TGTGCCAGCAGCGTAGGGGCAAATAGCAATCAGCCCCAGCATTTT
>TRBJ1-2|TRBV5-4|NA|NA
CASSLDPGNGGGYTF
TGTGCCAGCAGCTTGGATCCGGGAAACGGGGGCGGCTACACCTTC
>TRBJ2-7|TRBV19|NA|NA
CASSLGRVPYEQYF
TGTGCCAGTAGTTTGGGACGGGTGCCCTACGAGCAGTACTTC
>TRBJ2-7|TRBV5-6|NA|TRBD1
CASSSGTGGYEQYF
TGTGCCAGCAGCTCCGGGACAGGGGGCTACGAGCAGTACTTC
>TRBJ1-1|TRBV28|few|NA
CASSFFRAGDTEAFF
TGTGCCAGCAGCTTCTTTCGTGCAGGGGACACTGAAGCTTTCTTT
>TRBJ2-1|TRBV5-4|NA|TRBD2
CASSLRGLAGGSSYNEQFF
TGTGCCAGCAGCTTGAGGGGACTAGCGGGAGGGAGCTCCTACAATGAGCAGTTCTTC
>TRBJ2-2|TRBV28|few|TRBD2
CASSPLNPSGRAGELFF
TGTGCCAGCAGTCCGCTTAACCCTAGCGGGAGGGCCGGGGAGCTGTTTTTT
>TRBJ2-1|TRBV27|once|NA
CASSLLARYNEQFF
TGTGCCAGCAGTCTCTTAGCGAGGTACAATGAGCAGTTCTTC
>TRBJ1-1|TRBV29-1|medium-sized|TRBD1
CSVDLRGLGTEAFF
TGCAGCGTTGATCTCAGGGGGCTGGGGACTGAAGCTTTCTTT
>TRBJ1-1|TRBV11-3|few|NA
CASSEGRVGGTEAFF
TGTGCCAGCAGCGAAGGGAGGGTAGGGGGCACTGAAGCTTTCTTT
>TRBJ2-1|TRBV6-4|NA|TRBD2
CASSDGGDEQFF
TGTGCCAGCAGTGACGGGGGGGATGAGCAGTTCTTC
>TRBJ1-2|TRBV19|NA|NA
CASSHRDTELRTF
TGTGCCAGTAGTCACCGGGACACCGAACTGCGAACCTTC
>TRBJ2-7|TRBV19|NA|NA
CASMGGTYEQYF
TGTGCCAGTATGGGCGGCACCTACGAGCAGTACTTC
>TRBJ2-7|TRBV7-7|NA|NA
CASSCRSGSLTPTYEQYF
TGTGCTAGCAGCTGCAGATCCGGGTCGCTGACACCTACCTACGAGCAGTACTTC
>TRBJ2-7|TRBV10-3|NA|NA
CAISEKEGRIHEQYF
TGTGCCATCAGTGAGAAGGAGGGGAGGATACACGAGCAGTACTTC
>TRBJ1-1|TRBV28|NA|NA
CASSPGAAKVEAFF
TGTGCCAGCAGCCCCGGAGCTGCGAAGGTTGAAGCTTTCTTT
>TRBJ2-1|TRBV18|NA|NA
CASSPEGDTYNEQFF
TGTGCCAGCTCACCGGAGGGGGACACCTACAATGAGCAGTTCTTC
>TRBJ2-7|TRBV13|NA|TRBD1
CASSPARQGSPYEQYF
TGTGCCAGCAGCCCCGCTAGACAGGGCTCGCCCTACGAGCAGTACTTC
>TRBJ2-3|TRBV7-6|once|NA
CASSLVASRTDTQYF
TGTGCCAGCAGCTTAGTCGCAAGTCGCACAGATACGCAGTATTTT
>TRBJ1-2|TRBV9|NA|TRBD1
CASSTSPGQGIDGYTF
TGTGCCAGCAGCACGAGTCCGGGACAGGGGATTGATGGCTACACCTTC
>TRBJ2-7|TRBV28|NA|TRBD2
CASSLDSGMSSYEQYF
TGTGCCAGCAGCCTCGATAGCGGGATGAGCTCCTACGAGCAGTACTTC
>TRBJ1-4|TRBV23-1|NA|NA
CASSQLHPDRHTTNEKLFF
TGCGCCAGCAGTCAACTCCACCCGGACCGACATACAACTAATGAAAAACTGTTTTTT
>TRBJ2-7|TRBV27|NA|NA
CASSHRDGAYEQYF
TGTGCCAGCAGTCACCGGGACGGGGCCTACGAGCAGTACTTC
>TRBJ2-1|TRBV27|NA|NA
CASGVTYNEQFF
TGTGCCAGCGGGGTGACGTACAATGAGCAGTTCTTC
>TRBJ1-1|TRBV19|NA|NA
CASSIIEGVTEAFF
TGTGCCAGTAGTATAATTGAGGGGGTCACTGAAGCTTTCTTT
>TRBJ1-2|TRBV27|NA|NA
CASSFHGSYGYTF
TGTGCCAGCAGTTTTCATGGGTCCTATGGCTACACCTTC
>TRBJ1-5|TRBV9|NA|NA
CASSEQIWGNQPQHF
TGTGCCAGCAGCGAACAGATCTGGGGCAATCAGCCCCAGCATTTT
>TRBJ2-7|TRBV5-6|few|TRBD2
CASSLTSGSHYEQYF
TGTGCCAGCAGCTTGACTAGCGGGAGTCATTACGAGCAGTACTTC
>TRBJ2-7|TRBV2|NA|TRBD1
CASSVGQGRGYEQYF
TGTGCCAGCAGTGTGGGACAGGGAAGAGGATACGAGCAGTACTTC
>TRBJ1-2|TRBV5-6|NA|NA
CASSSRIGQYYGYTF
TGTGCCAGCAGCTCCCGAATTGGGCAGTACTATGGCTACACCTTC
>TRBJ2-7|TRBV27|NA|NA
CASSHRDGAYEQYF
TGTGCCAGCAGTCACCGGGACGGGGCCTACGAGCAGTACTTC
>TRBJ2-7|TRBV28|NA|NA
CASNTIETGAYEQYF
TGTGCCAGCAACACCATTGAGACAGGAGCCTACGAGCAGTACTTC
>TRBJ2-7|TRBV27|large|NA
CASSFTGSEQYF
TGTGCCAGCAGTTTTACGGGTTCCGAGCAGTACTTC
>TRBJ2-7|TRBV9|NA|NA
CASSVDPPQGRGEQYF
TGTGCCAGCAGCGTAGACCCCCCCCAGGGGCGAGGGGAGCAGTACTTC
>TRBJ2-3|TRBV7-9|NA|TRBD1
CASSSRQGALTDTQYF
TGTGCCAGCAGCTCCCGCCAGGGGGCTCTCACAGATACGCAGTATTTT
>TRBJ2-5|TRBV28|NA|NA
CASNRGLYSQETQYF
TGTGCCAGCAACCGGGGACTCTACTCGCAAGAGACCCAGTACTTC
>TRBJ2-1|TRBV7-3|NA|TRBD2
CASSLAGDTYNEQFF
TGTGCCAGCAGCTTAGCGGGAGACACCTACAATGAGCAGTTCTTC
>TRBJ2-3|TRBV19|NA|NA
CASSPPSAFTDTQYF
TGTGCCAGTAGTCCTCCTAGCGCCTTCACAGATACGCAGTATTTT
>TRBJ1-1|TRBV5-6|NA|TRBD1
CASSLKTGGFGTEAFF
TGTGCCAGCAGCTTGAAAACAGGGGGTTTCGGCACTGAAGCTTTCTTT
>TRBJ2-2|TRBV7-8|NA|NA
CASSLGTGELFF
TGTGCCAGCAGCTTAGGGACCGGGGAGCTGTTTTTT
>TRBJ1-1|TRBV12-5|NA|TRBD1
CASGLTGGTEAFF
TGTGCTAGTGGTTTGACAGGGGGCACTGAAGCTTTCTTT